This T cell receptor (beta chain) derives from a study of T cell clonality in common variable immunodeficiency. Study-level results: Authors noted CVID clonality's cause needs subpopulation repertoire sequencing. CVID subjects had higher TCRbeta clonality than healthy controls, most marked in about a third.

The CDR3 covers 14 residues. Trimming removed 6 bases from V and 3 bases from J; junction bases left unmatched: 7. CDR1 and CDR2 from the germline V gene are DFQATT and SNEGSKA (reference sequence). Equal genomic DNA amounts from CVID and control samples were sequenced. This table comes from immunoSEQ multiplex PCR, and its TCRdb copy is limited to in-frame clones, with some not included. The repertoire consists of 40,000 or so clones, none detected only once. This clone was counted ten times or more. Its antigen is still unknown. Read sequence stops 3 residues before the CDR3 end, and the germline J gene provides the missing end.

Sequencing used peripheral blood mononuclear cells. V is TRBV20-1 and J is TRBJ2-2, with 7 bases matching TRBD2. This clonotype was obtained from a person aged 18 to 75 in good health. CDR3 in amino acids: CSARGGGDTGELFF. CDR3 DNA (partial): TGCAGTGCCCGTGGGGGGGGAGACACCGGGGAG.